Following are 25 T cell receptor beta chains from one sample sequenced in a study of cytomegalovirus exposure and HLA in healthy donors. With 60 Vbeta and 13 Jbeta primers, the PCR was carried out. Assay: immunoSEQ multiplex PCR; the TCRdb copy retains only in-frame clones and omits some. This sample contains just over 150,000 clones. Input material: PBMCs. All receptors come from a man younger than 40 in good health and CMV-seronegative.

CDR3 protein: CATSRGNPGLATDTQYF. As DNA, the CDR3 is TGTGCCACCAGCAGGGGCAATCCGGGACTAGCTACAGATACGCAGTATTTT. The chain has TRBV15 and TRBJ2-3; 9 bases agree with TRBD2. Trimming removed 3 bases from V and 3 bases from J; junction bases left unmatched: 10. CDR1 and CDR2 from the germline V gene are LNHNV and YYDKDF (reference sequence). The CDR3 runs 17 residues.

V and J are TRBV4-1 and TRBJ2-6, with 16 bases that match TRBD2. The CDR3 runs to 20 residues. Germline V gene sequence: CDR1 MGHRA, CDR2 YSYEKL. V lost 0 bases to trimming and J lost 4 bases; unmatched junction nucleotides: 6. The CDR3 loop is CASSQDPGLAGGGGANVLTF. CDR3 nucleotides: TGCGCCAGCAGCCAAGATCCGGGACTAGCGGGAGGGGGAGGGGCCAACGTCCTGACTTTC.

CDR3 bases: TGTGCCAGCAGCTTATGGAGGGGCGGTTATGGCTACACCTTC. It codes for CASSLWRGGYGYTF. The V and J genes are TRBV5-4 and TRBJ1-2; tentatively, D is TRBD1 (5 bases). Germline assignment: CDR1 SGHNT and CDR2 YYREEE (reference sequence). Trimming shortened V by 2 bases and J by 5 bases, and 13 bases separated the two germline ends. The CDR3 covers 14 residues.

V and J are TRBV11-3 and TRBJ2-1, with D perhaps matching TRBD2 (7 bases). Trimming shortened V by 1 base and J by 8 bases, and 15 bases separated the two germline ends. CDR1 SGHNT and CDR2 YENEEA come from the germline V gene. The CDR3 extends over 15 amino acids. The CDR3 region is CASSLGAEGGDEQFF. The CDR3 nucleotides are TGTGCCAGCAGCTTAGGGGCAGAGGGGGGGGATGAGCAGTTCTTC.

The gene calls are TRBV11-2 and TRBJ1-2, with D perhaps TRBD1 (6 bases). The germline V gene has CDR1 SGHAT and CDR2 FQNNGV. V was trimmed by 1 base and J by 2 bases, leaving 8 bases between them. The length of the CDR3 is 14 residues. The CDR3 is CASSLARGNYGYTF. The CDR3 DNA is TGTGCCAGCAGCTTAGCCAGGGGAAACTATGGCTACACCTTC.

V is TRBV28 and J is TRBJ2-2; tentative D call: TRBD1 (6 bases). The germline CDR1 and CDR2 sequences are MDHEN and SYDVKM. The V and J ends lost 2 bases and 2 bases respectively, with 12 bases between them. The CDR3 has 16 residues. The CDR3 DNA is TGTGCCAGCAGTTTAGGGACACTATTAAACACCGGGGAGCTGTTTTTT. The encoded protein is CASSLGTLLNTGELFF. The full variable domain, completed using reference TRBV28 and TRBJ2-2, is DVKVTQSSRYLVKRTGEKVFLECVQDMDHENMFWYRQDPGLGLRLIYFSYDVKMKEKGDIPEGYSVSREKKERFSLILESASTNQTSMYLCASSLGTLLNTGELFFGEGSRLTVL.

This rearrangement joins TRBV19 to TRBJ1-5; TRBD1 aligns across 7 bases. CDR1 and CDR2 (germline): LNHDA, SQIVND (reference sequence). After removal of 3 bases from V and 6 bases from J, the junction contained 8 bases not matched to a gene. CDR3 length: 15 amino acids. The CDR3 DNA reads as TGTGCCAGTAGTATGGGTGGCAGGGGGAGTCAGCCCCAGCATTTT. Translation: CASSMGGRGSQPQHF.

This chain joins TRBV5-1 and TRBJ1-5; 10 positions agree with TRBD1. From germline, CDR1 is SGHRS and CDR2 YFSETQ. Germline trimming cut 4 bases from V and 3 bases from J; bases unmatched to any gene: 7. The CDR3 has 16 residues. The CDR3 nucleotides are TGCGCCAGCAGCGAGACAGGGGGCTCCTTCAATCAGCCCCAGCATTTT. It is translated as CASSETGGSFNQPQHF.

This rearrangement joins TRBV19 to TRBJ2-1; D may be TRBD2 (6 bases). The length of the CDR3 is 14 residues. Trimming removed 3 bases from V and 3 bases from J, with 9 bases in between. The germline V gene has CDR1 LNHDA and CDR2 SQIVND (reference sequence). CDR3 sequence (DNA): TGTGCCAGTAGTATCTCTAGCGTCTACAATGAGCAGTTCTTC. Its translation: CASSISSVYNEQFF.

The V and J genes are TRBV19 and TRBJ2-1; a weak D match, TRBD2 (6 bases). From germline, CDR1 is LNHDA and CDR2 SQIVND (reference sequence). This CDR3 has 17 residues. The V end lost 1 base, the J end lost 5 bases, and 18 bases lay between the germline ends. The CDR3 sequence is CASSIAPPGLPDNEQFF. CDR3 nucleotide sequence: TGTGCCAGTAGTATAGCTCCTCCCGGACTACCAGACAATGAGCAGTTCTTC. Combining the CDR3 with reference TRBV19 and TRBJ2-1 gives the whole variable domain DGGITQSPKYLFRKEGQNVTLSCEQNLNHDAMYWYRQDPGQGLRLIYYSQIVNDFQKGDIAEGYSVSREKKESFPLTVTSAQKNPTAFYLCASSIAPPGLPDNEQFFGPGTRLTVL.

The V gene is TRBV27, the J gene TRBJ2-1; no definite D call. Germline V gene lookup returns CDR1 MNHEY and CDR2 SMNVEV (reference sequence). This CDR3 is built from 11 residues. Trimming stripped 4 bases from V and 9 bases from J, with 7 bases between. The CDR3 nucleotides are TGTGCCAGCAGTTGGTACGGTGAGCAGTTCTTC. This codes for CASSWYGEQFF.

The DNA for the CDR3 is TGTGCCAGCAGCTCCGGGTCCGGGTGGGATCAGCCCCAGCATTTT. It yields the protein CASSSGSGWDQPQHF. The gene calls are TRBV7-9 and TRBJ1-5; D not resolved. V was trimmed by 4 bases and J by 5 bases, leaving 15 bases between them. From germline, CDR1 is SEHNR and CDR2 FQNEAQ (reference sequence). This CDR3 is built from 15 residues.

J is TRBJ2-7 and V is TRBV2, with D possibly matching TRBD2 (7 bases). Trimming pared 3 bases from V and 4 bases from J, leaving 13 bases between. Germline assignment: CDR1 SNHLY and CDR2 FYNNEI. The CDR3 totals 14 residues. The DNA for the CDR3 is TGTGCCAGCAGTGATCTCGCGGGGGCGTACGAGCAGTACTTC. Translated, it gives CASSDLAGAYEQYF.

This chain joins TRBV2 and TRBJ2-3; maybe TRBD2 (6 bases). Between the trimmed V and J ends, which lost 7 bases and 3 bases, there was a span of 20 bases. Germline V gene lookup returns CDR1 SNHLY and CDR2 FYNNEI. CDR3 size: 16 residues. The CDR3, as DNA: TGTGCCAGCAACCTGAGGAGGAGACTAGGTACAGATACGCAGTATTTT. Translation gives CASNLRRRLGTDTQYF.

The CDR3, as DNA: TGCGCCAGCAGCCAAGTTTTTCCAGGGGGCCTCTCTGGAAACACCATATATTTT. Protein: CASSQVFPGGLSGNTIYF. The rearrangement joins TRBV4-3 to TRBJ1-3; 8 nucleotides match TRBD1. The germline gives CDR1 LGHNA, CDR2 YSLEER. The CDR3 has 18 amino acids. V shed 1 base, J shed 0 bases, and the junction held 8 bases outside the gene matches.

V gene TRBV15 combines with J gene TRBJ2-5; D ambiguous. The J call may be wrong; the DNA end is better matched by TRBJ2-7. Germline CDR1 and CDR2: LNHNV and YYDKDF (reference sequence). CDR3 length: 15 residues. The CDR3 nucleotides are TGTGCCACCAGCAGAGATCTTTCCGAATCCTACGAGCAGTACTTC. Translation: CATSRDLSESYEQYF.

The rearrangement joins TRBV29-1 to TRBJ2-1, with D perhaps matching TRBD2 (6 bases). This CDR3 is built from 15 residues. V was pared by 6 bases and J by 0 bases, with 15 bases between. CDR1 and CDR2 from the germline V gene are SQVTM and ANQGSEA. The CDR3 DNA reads TGCAGCGTAGCTCGGGACTCCGGCTCCTACAATGAGCAGTTCTTC. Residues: CSVARDSGSYNEQFF.

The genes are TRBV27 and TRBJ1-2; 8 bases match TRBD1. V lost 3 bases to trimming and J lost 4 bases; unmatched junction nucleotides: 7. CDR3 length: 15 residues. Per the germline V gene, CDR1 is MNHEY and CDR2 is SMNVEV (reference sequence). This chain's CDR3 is CASSLAGGLGYGYTF. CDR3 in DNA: TGTGCCAGCAGTTTGGCAGGGGGCTTAGGCTATGGCTACACCTTC.

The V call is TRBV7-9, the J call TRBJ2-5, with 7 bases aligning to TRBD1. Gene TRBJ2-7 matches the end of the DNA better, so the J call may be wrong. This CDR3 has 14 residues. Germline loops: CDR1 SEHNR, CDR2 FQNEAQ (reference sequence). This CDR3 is CASSQGTASYEQYF. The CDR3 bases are TGTGCCAGCAGCCAAGGGACAGCTTCCTACGAGCAGTACTTC.

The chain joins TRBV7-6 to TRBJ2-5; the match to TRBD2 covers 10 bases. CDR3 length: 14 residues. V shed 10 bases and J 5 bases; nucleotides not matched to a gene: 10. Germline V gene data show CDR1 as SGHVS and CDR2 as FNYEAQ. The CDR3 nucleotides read TGTGCCATGCGGGGACTAGCGCCCCACGAGACCCAGTACTTC. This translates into CAMRGLAPHETQYF.

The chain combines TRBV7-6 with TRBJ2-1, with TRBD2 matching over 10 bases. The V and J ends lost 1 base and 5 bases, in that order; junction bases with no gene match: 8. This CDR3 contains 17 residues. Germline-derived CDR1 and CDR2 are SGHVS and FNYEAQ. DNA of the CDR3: TGTGCCAGCAGCTTAGATTCTAGCGGGGGAACCAACAATGAGCAGTTCTTC. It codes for CASSLDSSGGTNNEQFF.

The CDR3 protein is CSVENSGVEAFF. CDR3 DNA sequence: TGCAGCGTTGAAAACTCAGGGGTTGAAGCTTTCTTT. This rearrangement joins TRBV29-1 to TRBJ1-1, with D tentatively TRBD1 (6 bases). V was pared by 2 bases and J by 7 bases, with 11 bases between. From germline, CDR1 is SQVTM and CDR2 ANQGSEA. This CDR3 is built from 12 residues.

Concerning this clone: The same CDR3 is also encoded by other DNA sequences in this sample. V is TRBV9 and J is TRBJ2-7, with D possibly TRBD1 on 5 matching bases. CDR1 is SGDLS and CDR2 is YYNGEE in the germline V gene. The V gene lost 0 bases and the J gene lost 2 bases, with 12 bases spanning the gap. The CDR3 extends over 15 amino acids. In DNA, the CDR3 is TGTGCCAGCAGCGTAGGGCGAGACAGACCCTACGAGCAGTACTTC. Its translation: CASSVGRDRPYEQYF.

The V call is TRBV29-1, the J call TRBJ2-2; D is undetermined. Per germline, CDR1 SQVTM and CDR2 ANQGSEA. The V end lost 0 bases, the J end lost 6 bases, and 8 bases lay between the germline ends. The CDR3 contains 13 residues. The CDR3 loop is CSVEESVPGELFF. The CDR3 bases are TGCAGCGTTGAAGAATCGGTCCCCGGGGAGCTGTTTTTT.

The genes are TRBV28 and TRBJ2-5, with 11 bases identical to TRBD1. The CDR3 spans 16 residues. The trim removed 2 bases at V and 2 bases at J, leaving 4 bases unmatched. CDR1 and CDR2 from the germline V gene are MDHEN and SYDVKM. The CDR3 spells CASSLGQGATQETQYF. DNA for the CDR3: TGTGCCAGCAGTTTAGGACAGGGGGCGACGCAAGAGACCCAGTACTTC.